The entry below describes one T cell receptor beta chain. The table came from immunoSEQ multiplex PCR; TCRdb's copy has only in-frame clones and leaves some out. The table shows almost 70,000 clones, with 75% to 90% occurring only once. The source of the sample is a study of technical replicates of blood from a handful of donors. The CDR3 length is 17 residues. The V end lost 0 bases, the J end lost 6 bases, and 18 bases lay between the germline ends. Germline assignment: CDR1 MGHRA and CDR2 YSYEKL. The material sequenced was PBMCs. This clonotype originated in a human donor in good health. Some clones in this sample may be carry-over from other donors' samples. The chain joins TRBV4-1 to TRBJ2-1; a weak D match, TRBD2 (6 bases). The CDR3 sequence is CASSQEIWRGVINEQFF. The DNA for the CDR3 is TGCGCCAGCAGCCAAGAGATTTGGCGGGGAGTAATCAATGAGCAGTTCTTC.